This T cell receptor beta chain is from a study of shared clonotypes between healthy human individuals. General observations from the study: Memory subsets had estimated richness that was generally smaller than that of naive subsets.

Germline CDR1 and CDR2: MDHEN and SYDVKM. With 7 bases removed from V and 4 bases from J, the gap between germline ends came to 16 bases. The CDR3 has 15 residues. As concerns this clone: Its antigen remains unknown.

Some clones are missing from TCRdb's copy, which holds only in-frame ones; the method was immunoSEQ multiplex PCR. The sample shows approximately 2.3 million clones, about 92% of them seen only once. The material sequenced was naive CD4+ T cells from PBMCs. The subset: CD45RA+ positively selected. This chain links TRBV28 with TRBJ2-2; no firm D call. This TCR derives from a man between 18 and 35 years old in good health. Some clones in this sample may be carry-over from other donors' samples. The CDR3 loop is CASTTTAGPTGELFF. The CDR3 coding sequence is TGTGCCAGCACCACGACCGCCGGACCCACCGGGGAGCTGTTTTTT.